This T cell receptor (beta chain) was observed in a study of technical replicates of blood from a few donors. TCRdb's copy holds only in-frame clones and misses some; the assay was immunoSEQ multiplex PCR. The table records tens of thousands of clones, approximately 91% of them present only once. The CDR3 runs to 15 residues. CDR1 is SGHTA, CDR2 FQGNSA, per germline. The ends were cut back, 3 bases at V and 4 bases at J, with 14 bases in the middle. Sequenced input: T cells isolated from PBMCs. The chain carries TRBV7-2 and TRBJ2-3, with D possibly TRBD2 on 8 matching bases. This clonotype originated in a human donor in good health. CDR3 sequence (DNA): TGTGCCAGCAGCTTCTCCGGGAGGGGGCCAGATACGCAGTATTTT. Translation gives CASSFSGRGPDTQYF.